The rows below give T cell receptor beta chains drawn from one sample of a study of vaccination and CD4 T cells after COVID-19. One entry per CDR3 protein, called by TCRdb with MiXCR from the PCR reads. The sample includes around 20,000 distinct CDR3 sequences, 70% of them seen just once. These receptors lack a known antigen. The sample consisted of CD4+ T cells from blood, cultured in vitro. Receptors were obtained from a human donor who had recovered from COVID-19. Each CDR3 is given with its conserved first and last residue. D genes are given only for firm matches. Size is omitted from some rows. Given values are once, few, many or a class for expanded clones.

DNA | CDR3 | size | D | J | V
TGCAGTGGGCTAGGACAGGGTAACTATGGCTACACCTTC | CSGLGQGNYGYTF | NA | TRBD1 | TRBJ1-2 | TRBV20-1
TGTGCCAGCAGTTTAAAGCGAGGAAATCAGCCCCAGCATTTT | CASSLKRGNQPQHF | NA | NA | TRBJ1-5 | TRBV12-3/TRBV12-4
TGTGCCAGCGTTACAGGGGTTACTGAAGCTTTCTTT | CASVTGVTEAFF | NA | TRBD1 | TRBJ1-1 | TRBV6-2/TRBV6-3
TGTGCCAGCAGTGAAGCAACCGACAGGGACAATTCACCCCTCCACTTT | CASSEATDRDNSPLHF | NA | TRBD1 | TRBJ1-6 | TRBV2
TGTGCCAGCACCCTTAGACTGACTTCCTACGAGCAGTACTTC | CASTLRLTSYEQYF | NA | NA | TRBJ2-7 | TRBV6-2/TRBV6-3
TGTGCCAGCAGTTACTCGAACGAGCAGTACTTC | CASSYSNEQYF | NA | NA | TRBJ2-7 | TRBV6-5
TGCAGTGGCCTCAGGGTAAACACTGAAGCTTTCTTT | CSGLRVNTEAFF | NA | NA | TRBJ1-1 | TRBV20-1
TGTGCCAGCAGCCAACCCCCACCGGGACAGGGATCTGAAGCTTTCTTT | CASSQPPPGQGSEAFF | NA | TRBD1 | TRBJ1-1 | TRBV6-2/TRBV6-3
TGCGCCAGCAGTCCCCGAGTAGCGGGAGGGCCCTTCGAATACGAGCAGTACTTC | CASSPRVAGGPFEYEQYF | NA | TRBD2 | TRBJ2-7 | TRBV10-1
TGTGCCAGCAGTGGATGGGGATCCTACGAGCAGTACTTC | CASSGWGSYEQYF | few | NA | TRBJ2-7 | TRBV12-3/TRBV12-4
TGTGCCAGCAGTCCTCAGACCAGTGGTTATGGCTACACCTTC | CASSPQTSGYGYTF | NA | NA | TRBJ1-2 | TRBV27
TGTGCCAGCAGGGGACAGGGTCAGAACTATGGCTACACCTTC | CASRGQGQNYGYTF | few | TRBD1 | TRBJ1-2 | TRBV6-1
TGTGCCTGGAGCGTTAGGGACATAAACTACGAGCAGTACTTC | CAWSVRDINYEQYF | NA | NA | TRBJ2-7 | TRBV30
TGTGCCAGTAATGTCGCAGCTATTATGAACACTGAAGCTTTCTTT | CASNVAAIMNTEAFF | NA | NA | TRBJ1-1 | TRBV19
TGTGCCAGCAGTTTATGGGACCGGGGTCTTGCACCCTACGAGCAGTACTTC | CASSLWDRGLAPYEQYF | once | NA | TRBJ2-7 | TRBV28
TGTGCCTGGAGTAGTCACGGAGGCTACGAGCAGTACTTC | CAWSSHGGYEQYF | NA | NA | TRBJ2-7 | TRBV30
TGTGCCAGTAGTATAGTCTTTGGGACGGAAACCTATGGCTACACCTTC | CASSIVFGTETYGYTF | NA | NA | TRBJ1-2 | TRBV19
TGTGCCAGCAGCCCAAACGAACAGGGGGCAAGAGGCTACACCTTC | CASSPNEQGARGYTF | NA | TRBD1 | TRBJ1-2 | TRBV7-9
TGTGCCAGCAGCCGGGACGGATACTCCTACGAGCAGTACTTC | CASSRDGYSYEQYF | NA | NA | TRBJ2-7 | TRBV2
TGCAGCGTCTCCGAGGGGGCAAAGCCCCAGCATTTT | CSVSEGAKPQHF | NA | TRBD1 | TRBJ1-5 | TRBV29-1
TGTGCCAGCAGCGACCCAATGGCGGACAGATATGGCTACACCTTC | CASSDPMADRYGYTF | NA | NA | TRBJ1-2 | TRBV7-8
TGTGCCAGCAGCCATACTAGCGGGAGGGCCCCTGGCACAGATACGCAGTATTTT | CASSHTSGRAPGTDTQYF | NA | TRBD2 | TRBJ2-3 | TRBV7-8
TGTGCCAGCAGACGACAACGGGACAGGAGGTATAACACTGAAGCTTTCTTT | CASRRQRDRRYNTEAFF | NA | TRBD1 | TRBJ1-1 | TRBV27
TGTGCCAGCAGTTTAGGCTCTAGCACCAATTCACCCCTCCACTTT | CASSLGSSTNSPLHF | few | NA | TRBJ1-6 | TRBV28
TGTGCCAGCAGTGAATGGGCAGCTTCAGTTTCTGGAAACACCATATATTTT | CASSEWAASVSGNTIYF | few | NA | TRBJ1-3 | TRBV6-1
TGTGCCAGCAGAGTATTGACAGGGGGCGGCTACACCTTC | CASRVLTGGGYTF | few | TRBD1 | TRBJ1-2 | TRBV2
TGCAGTGCTAGAGTATTGGGTGGACCCGCCGGCGAGCAGTACTTC | CSARVLGGPAGEQYF | NA | NA | TRBJ2-7 | TRBV20-1
TGTGCCAGTAGTATAGGACAGGGGGTAAGCACAGATACGCAGTATTTT | CASSIGQGVSTDTQYF | NA | TRBD1 | TRBJ2-3 | TRBV19
TGTGCCAGCAGCCGAGGAGGGACAGTAGCTCAGCCCCAGCATTTT | CASSRGGTVAQPQHF | NA | TRBD1 | TRBJ1-5 | TRBV6-2/TRBV6-3
TGTGCCAGTAGTATCCCCGGGGCATTACTGTGGACCCAGTACTTC | CASSIPGALLWTQYF | NA | NA | TRBJ2-5 | TRBV19
TGTGCCAGCAGTCGTGAGAGGGGAGGGAAACTGTTTTTT | CASSRERGGKLFF | NA | NA | TRBJ1-4 | TRBV28
TGTGCCAGCAGTTCGAAACGGGGGAACACTGAAGCTTTCTTT | CASSSKRGNTEAFF | once | NA | TRBJ1-1 | TRBV12-3/TRBV12-4
TGTGCCAGTAGTATATTGCACAGCCAAAATTCACCCCTCCACTTT | CASSILHSQNSPLHF | NA | NA | TRBJ1-6 | TRBV19
TGTGCCTGGGGGAAGGGGGGGCCCACTGAAGCTTTCTTT | CAWGKGGPTEAFF | NA | NA | TRBJ1-1 | TRBV30
TGTGCCATCAGTGACAGGGTCCGAACTGAAGCTTTCTTT | CAISDRVRTEAFF | NA | NA | TRBJ1-1 | TRBV10-3
TGTGCCACCAGCTCGACAGGTGTTGAAAAACTGTTTTTT | CATSSTGVEKLFF | few | NA | TRBJ1-4 | TRBV24-1
TGTGCCAGTAGTGGGTCCATCTCTAGCAATCAGCCCCAGCATTTT | CASSGSISSNQPQHF | NA | NA | TRBJ1-5 | TRBV19
TGTGCCAGCAGCCCAACGGATACGCAGTATTTT | CASSPTDTQYF | NA | NA | TRBJ2-3 | TRBV7-3
TGTGCCTGGGGACAAAGAACAGATACGCAGTATTTT | CAWGQRTDTQYF | NA | NA | TRBJ2-3 | TRBV30
TGTGCCAGCAGCCGTAGGACTAGCGGGGTATACAATGAGCAGTTCTTC | CASSRRTSGVYNEQFF | NA | TRBD2 | TRBJ2-1 | TRBV27
TGCAGCGGACAGTACATTGGTGAGCAGTTCTTC | CSGQYIGEQFF | NA | NA | TRBJ2-1 | TRBV20-1
TGTGCCAGCAGCCAACAGTACGAGCAGTACTTC | CASSQQYEQYF | NA | NA | TRBJ2-7 | TRBV14
TGTGCCAGCAGCACCTACCTAGATACGCAGTATTTT | CASSTYLDTQYF | NA | NA | TRBJ2-3 | TRBV7-2